This T cell receptor beta chain came from a study of T cell changes during pregnancy in multiple sclerosis. Germline V gives CDR1 MNHEY, CDR2 SVGAGI. The CDR3 runs to 13 residues. Trimming took 4 bases from V and 4 from J, leaving 10 bases between them. Method: immunoSEQ multiplex PCR; TCRdb's copy keeps in-frame clones and lacks some. The repertoire holds tens of thousands of clones, with roughly 90% as singletons. This sequence joins TRBV6-5 and TRBJ1-1; the D gene is possibly TRBD1 (6 bases). This TCR was recovered from a female donor with multiple sclerosis, enrolled in a pregnancy study. Sequencing used peripheral blood, obtained in the second trimester of pregnancy. The chain's CDR3 is CASSWGGGTEAFF. Here the CDR3 DNA reads TGTGCCAGCAGTTGGGGGGGCGGCACTGAAGCTTTCTTT.